These 25 T cell receptor beta chains share one sample of origin, sequenced in a study of T cell responses to AZD1222 COVID-19 vaccine. Method: immunoSEQ multiplex PCR; TCRdb's copy keeps in-frame clones and lacks some. The table records 130,000 or so clones, 80% to 95% of them present only once. This specimen was peripheral blood, taken on day 0 of AZD1222 vaccination. The receptors shown here come from an adult in good health.

The CDR3 loop reads CASSYSGQGFSPLHF. DNA for the CDR3: TGTGCCAGCAGTTACTCTGGACAGGGTTTTTCACCCCTCCACTTT. The rearrangement uses TRBV6-5 and TRBJ1-6; 8 bases are a match to TRBD1. The CDR3 extends over 15 amino acids. Trimming removed 0 bases from V and 9 bases from J; junction bases left unmatched: 4. Per germline, CDR1 MNHEY and CDR2 SVGAGI.

The gene calls are TRBV6-5 and TRBJ1-1, with 7 bases that match TRBD1. CDR1 and CDR2 from the germline V gene are MNHEY and SVGAGI. The CDR3 length is 14 residues. Trimming cost V 6 bases and J 1 base; bases outside gene matches: 5. CDR3 amino acids: CASRMRQGNTEAFF. CDR3 nucleotide sequence: TGTGCCAGCAGAATGAGACAGGGGAACACTGAAGCTTTCTTT.

The rearrangement uses TRBV29-1 and TRBJ2-5; D not certain. Germline CDR1 and CDR2: SQVTM and ANQGSEA. There are 12 residues in the CDR3. V was shortened by 4 bases and J by 2 bases, with 8 bases between the two germline ends. The CDR3 is CSVVGKQETQYF. The CDR3 DNA sequence: TGCAGCGTTGTTGGCAAGCAAGAGACCCAGTACTTC.

J is TRBJ2-2 and V is TRBV13, with D perhaps matching TRBD2 (6 bases). This CDR3 has 18 residues. V was trimmed by 5 bases and J by 1 base, leaving 20 bases between them. Germline assignment: CDR1 PRHDT and CDR2 FYEKMQ (reference sequence). The CDR3 region has the DNA TGTGCCAGCAGCACGCCGGAAGGACTATCGAGGAACACCGGGGAGCTGTTTTTT. Translation gives CASSTPEGLSRNTGELFF.

The rearrangement joins TRBV28 to TRBJ2-7; no firm D call. The CDR3 is 15 residues long. Germline loops: CDR1 MDHEN, CDR2 SYDVKM. The V end lost 6 bases, the J end lost 2 bases, and 17 bases lay between the germline ends. CDR3 nucleotides: TGTGCCAGCAGCTTTGGGGTCCTAGGTGCCTACGAGCAGTACTTC. As protein: CASSFGVLGAYEQYF.

The chain recombines TRBV27 with TRBJ1-6; perhaps TRBD1 as D (6 bases). The germline gives CDR1 MNHEY, CDR2 SMNVEV (reference sequence). There are 17 residues in the CDR3. The ends were cut back, 3 bases at V and 0 bases at J, with 12 bases in the middle. The CDR3 sequence is CASSLDSLSSYNSPLHF. CDR3 nucleotide sequence: TGTGCCAGCAGTTTGGACAGTTTGAGCTCCTATAATTCACCCCTCCACTTT.

The chain uses TRBV5-1 and TRBJ2-5, with TRBD1 identical over 8 bases. The CDR3 covers 15 residues. Germline-derived CDR1 and CDR2 are SGHRS and YFSETQ. V was pared by 4 bases and J by 5 bases, with 10 bases of the junction left unmatched. CDR3 in DNA: TGCGCCAGCAGCCCCGGTCAGGGGGCAAGGGAGACCCAGTACTTC. As protein: CASSPGQGARETQYF.

A note on this clone: The junction shows a germline mismatch at one end, possibly a read error. CDR3 DNA: TGTGCCAGCAGCCTAACCATGGGACAGGGATACAATGAGCAGTTCTTC. Amino acid sequence: CASSLTMGQGYNEQFF. The rearrangement uses TRBV7-3 and TRBJ2-1; 9 bases are a match to TRBD1. The CDR3 has 16 amino acids. CDR1 and CDR2 from the germline V gene are SGHTA and FQGTGA.

J is TRBJ1-3 and V is TRBV15, with D possibly matching TRBD1 (5 bases). The ends were cut back, 5 bases at V and 1 base at J, with 12 bases in the middle. Germline lookup yields CDR1 LNHNV and CDR2 YYDKDF (reference sequence). The CDR3 covers 15 residues. The CDR3 is CATSHERGSGNTIYF. The CDR3 DNA follows: TGTGCCACCAGCCATGAGAGGGGTTCTGGAAACACCATATATTTT.

The chain joins TRBV18 to TRBJ2-1, with TRBD1 matching 10 bases. The J segment lost 6 bases and the V segment lost 3 bases, leaving 5 bases of the junction unmatched. The germline V gene encodes CDR1 KGHSH and CDR2 LQKENI. The CDR3 sequence is 15 residues long. The CDR3 coding sequence is TGTGCCAGCTCACCCCCGGGACAGGGGTTCAATGAGCAGTTCTTC. Translation: CASSPPGQGFNEQFF. Full variable domain (missing parts from reference TRBV18 and TRBJ2-1): NAGVMQNPRHLVRRRGQEARLRCSPMKGHSHVYWYRQLPEEGLKFMVYLQKENIIDESGMPKERFSAEFPKEGPSILRIQQVVRGDSAAYFCASSPPGQGFNEQFFGPGTRLTVL.

V and J are TRBV27 and TRBJ2-7, with TRBD1 as a possible D gene (6 bases). Trimming left V 10 bases short and J 2 bases short, with 9 bases between. The CDR3 is 11 amino acids. The germline V gene encodes CDR1 MNHEY and CDR2 SMNVEV (reference sequence). The CDR3 region has the DNA TGTGCCACGGGGACACCCTACGAGCAGTACTTC. It is translated as CATGTPYEQYF.

The chain has TRBV11-2 and TRBJ2-1, with 8 bases fitting TRBD2. The germline CDR1 and CDR2 sequences are SGHAT and FQNNGV. The CDR3 runs to 16 residues. Trimming removed 0 bases from V and 3 bases from J; junction bases left unmatched: 4. The CDR3 region has the DNA TGTGCCAGCAGCTTAGAACCCGGGAGGGGCTACAATGAGCAGTTCTTC. It specifies CASSLEPGRGYNEQFF. Together with reference TRBV11-2 and TRBJ2-1, the CDR3 gives the full variable domain: EAGVAQSPRYKIIEKRQSVAFWCNPISGHATLYWYQQILGQGPKLLIQFQNNGVVDDSQLPKDRFSAERLKGVDSTLKIQPAKLEDSAVYLCASSLEPGRGYNEQFFGPGTRLTVL.

The V and J genes are TRBV6-1 and TRBJ1-5, with 9 bases matching TRBD1. V lost 4 bases to trimming and J lost 0 bases; unmatched junction nucleotides: 13. Germline assignment: CDR1 MNHNS and CDR2 SASEGT. There are 19 residues in the CDR3. CDR3 DNA sequence: TGTGCCAGCAGTGCCGATCCGGGACAGGGACTCTATAGCAATCAGCCCCAGCATTTT. This sequence encodes CASSADPGQGLYSNQPQHF.

CDR3 sequence reads: CARTGYTGTDTQYF. The CDR3, as DNA: TGTGCCAGGACAGGTTATACTGGTACAGATACGCAGTATTTT. The chain carries TRBV21-1 and TRBJ2-3; the table gives TRBD1 as D, unverified against the DNA. TRBV21-1 is noted as a pseudogene. CDR3 length: 14 amino acids.

This chain uses TRBV19 with TRBJ1-4; 9 positions match TRBD1. Germline assignment: CDR1 LNHDA and CDR2 SQIVND (reference sequence). CDR3 size: 15 residues. Unmatched junction bases numbered 7, after V lost 5 bases and J lost 6 bases. The CDR3 DNA follows: TGTGCCAGTAGTGTAACCGGGACAGGGTATGAAAAACTGTTTTTT. It codes for CASSVTGTGYEKLFF.

The genes are TRBV28 and TRBJ1-1; 11 bases fit TRBD1. The CDR3 is 13 residues long. The germline V gene encodes CDR1 MDHEN and CDR2 SYDVKM. The J segment lost 4 bases and the V segment lost 6 bases, leaving 1 base of the junction unmatched. The CDR3 coding sequence is TGTGCCAGCAGGGGACAGGGGGGCACTGAAGCTTTCTTT. Translating it yields CASRGQGGTEAFF.

The chain uses TRBV5-1 and TRBJ2-5; 8 nucleotides line up with TRBD1. Trimming cost V 2 bases and J 1 base; bases outside gene matches: 4. Germline V gene data show CDR1 as SGHRS and CDR2 as YFSETQ. This CDR3 region has 15 residues. CDR3 region: CASSLNTGGQETQYF. The CDR3 region has the DNA TGCGCCAGCAGCTTAAACACAGGGGGCCAAGAGACCCAGTACTTC. Filled out from reference TRBV5-1 and TRBJ2-5, the complete variable domain reads KAGVTQTPRYLIKTRGQQVTLSCSPISGHRSVSWYQQTPGQGLQFLFEYFSETQRNKGNFPGRFSGRQFSNSRSEMNVSTLELGDSALYLCASSLNTGGQETQYFGPGTRLLVL.

This rearrangement joins TRBV5-5 to TRBJ1-5, with D possibly TRBD1 on 5 matching bases. Per germline, CDR1 SGHKS and CDR2 YYEKEE (reference sequence). V was shortened by 4 bases and J by 4 bases, with 12 bases between the two germline ends. The CDR3 totals 14 residues. CDR3: CASSQGRNNQPQHF. The CDR3 bases are TGTGCCAGCAGCCAGGGACGGAATAATCAGCCCCAGCATTTT. Filled out from reference TRBV5-5 and TRBJ1-5, the complete variable domain reads DAGVTQSPTHLIKTRGQQVTLRCSPISGHKSVSWYQQVLGQGPQFIFQYYEKEERGRGNFPDRFSARQFPNYSSELNVNALLLGDSALYLCASSQGRNNQPQHFGDGTRLSIL.

The sample holds a few counts of this clone. This chain connects TRBV19 to TRBJ2-5, with 9 bases aligning to TRBD1. Germline V gives CDR1 LNHDA, CDR2 SQIVND (reference sequence). The V and J ends lost 5 bases and 6 bases, in that order; junction bases with no gene match: 13. The CDR3 spans 16 residues. In nucleotides, the CDR3 is TGTGCCAGTAGTCCGACCGGGACAGGGATGATGCAGACCCAGTACTTC. Its translation: CASSPTGTGMMQTQYF.

The CDR3 coding sequence is TGTGCCACCAGCGAGTACATGACAGGAGATCCCTTTGCGGAGCAGTACTTC. It codes for CATSEYMTGDPFAEQYF. The chain carries TRBV24-1 and TRBJ2-7, with D perhaps TRBD1 (6 bases). The CDR3 runs 17 residues. In germline, CDR1 is KGHDR, CDR2 SFDVKD. V was clipped by 7 bases and J by 7 bases, with 28 bases between them.

V usage is TRBV2 and J usage is TRBJ2-3; 9 nucleotides match TRBD2. Trimming took 3 bases from V and 2 from J; bases not matched to a gene: 6. Germline loops: CDR1 SNHLY, CDR2 FYNNEI. The CDR3 has 16 amino acids. Written as DNA, the CDR3 is TGTGCCAGCAGTGACGGAGCGGGAGGATTCACAGATACGCAGTATTTT. As protein: CASSDGAGGFTDTQYF.

This chain joins TRBV3-1 (or the pseudogene TRBV3-2) and TRBJ2-1; the match to TRBD2 covers 10 bases. V trimming: 5 bases; J trimming: 7 bases; junction bases outside the gene matches: 14. Germline CDR1 LGHDT, CDR2 YNNKEL (reference sequence). This CDR3 contains 17 residues. The CDR3 DNA reads TGTGCCAGCAGCTTGCTAGCGGGAGAGGAATTGGGGAATGAGCAGTTCTTC. This translates into CASSLLAGEELGNEQFF.

The CDR3 nucleotides read TGTGCCAGTAGTATTGGGGCGGCTGAAGCTTTCTTT. It specifies CASSIGAAEAFF. The V call is TRBV19, the J call TRBJ1-1; D is possibly TRBD1 (5 bases). Germline loops: CDR1 LNHDA, CDR2 SQIVND (reference sequence). V gave up 3 bases and J gave up 6 bases, with 8 bases separating them. This CDR3 comprises 12 residues.

The CDR3 protein is CASSESRGVWNEQFF. The CDR3 DNA reads TGTGCCAGCAGTGAGAGCAGGGGAGTGTGGAATGAGCAGTTCTTC. The rearrangement links TRBV2 to TRBJ2-1, with D possibly being TRBD1 (6 bases). The CDR3 loop spans 15 amino acids. The ends were cut back, 3 bases at V and 7 bases at J, with 16 bases in the middle. In germline, CDR1 is SNHLY, CDR2 FYNNEI.

The chain joins TRBV6-6 to TRBJ2-1; no firm D call. The CDR3 runs 11 residues. Per the germline V gene, CDR1 is MNHNY and CDR2 is SVGAGI (reference sequence). V gave up 6 bases and J gave up 8 bases, with 8 bases separating them. The CDR3 spells CASSLMDEQFF. The CDR3 DNA follows: TGTGCCAGCAGCCTTATGGATGAGCAGTTCTTC.